The 8 T cell receptor beta chains below were found in one sample sequenced in a study of PD-1 blockade in classical Hodgkin lymphoma (dated by TCRdb to 2020 to 2022). The sample's time point, from its label and the paper: cycle 4 day 1 (C4D1), after less than 7 weeks of nivolumab. Every trial patient had relapsed after autologous stem cell transplantation, and cohorts A, B and C differed in prior brentuximab vedotin exposure. To prepare the library, the immunoSEQ multiplex PCR assay was applied. TCRdb stores this immuneACCESS table with in-frame sequences only. Part of the clones is absent; in the studies checked, under half of the shortfall reflects unresolved V genes, and no reason is known for the rest. The sample includes about 64,000 clones, with 91% observed a single time. The ten largest make up 10% of the sample. This material consisted of peripheral blood mononuclear cells (PBMCs), taken before the fourth cycle of nivolumab. These receptors all stem from a human donor with classical Hodgkin lymphoma.

The CDR3 loop reads CSVEEGGAAYGYTF. The CDR3 coding sequence is TGCAGCGTTGAAGAGGGGGGCGCCGCCTATGGCTACACCTTC. The chain links TRBV29-1 to TRBJ1-2; TRBD1 might be the D (6 bases). This CDR3 spans 14 amino acids. CDR1 SQVTM and CDR2 ANQGSEA come from the germline V gene. The V gene lost 0 bases and the J gene lost 4 bases, with 12 bases spanning the gap. Looking up the rest from reference TRBV29-1 and TRBJ1-2 gives the full variable domain: SAVISQKPSRDICQRGTSLTIQCQVDSQVTMMFWYRQQPGQSLTLIATANQGSEATYESGFVIDKFPISRPNLTFSTLTVSNMSPEDSSIYLCSVEEGGAAYGYTFGSGTRLTVV.

The chain is built from TRBV5-1 and TRBJ1-1; D is uncertain. The germline V gene encodes CDR1 SGHRS and CDR2 YFSETQ. There are 13 residues in the CDR3. V was cut by 2 bases and J by 7 bases, with 12 bases left in between. The CDR3 DNA reads TGCGCCAGCAGCTTAACCGGGAGATTTGAAGCTTTCTTT. Translated: CASSLTGRFEAFF.

This clone was recorded once. V usage is TRBV2 and J usage is TRBJ2-2; D is perhaps TRBD1 or TRBD2 (5 bases each). The CDR3 length is 14 residues. Germline-derived CDR1 and CDR2 are SNHLY and FYNNEI. The ends were cut back, 8 bases at V and 4 bases at J, with 14 bases in the middle. As DNA, the CDR3 is TGTGCCAGCGGCCGGGACCTTGGCACCGGGGAGCTGTTTTTT. This codes for CASGRDLGTGELFF.

V is TRBV5-1 and J is TRBJ2-1; 12 positions match TRBD2. V dropped 4 bases and J dropped 6; count of bases not matched to a gene: 8. Germline values: CDR1 SGHRS, CDR2 YFSETQ. CDR3 length: 16 amino acids. The DNA of the CDR3 is TGCGCCAGCAGCCCCAAATCTAGCGGGGGGGCCAATGAGCAGTTCTTC. Protein sequence: CASSPKSSGGANEQFF.

The V and J genes are TRBV6-1 and TRBJ1-1; D is perhaps TRBD1 (5 bases). Trimming took 7 bases from V and 5 from J, leaving 17 bases between them. Germline-derived CDR1 and CDR2 are MNHNS and SASEGT. This CDR3 is 14 amino acids long. CDR3 in amino acids: CASIAPGKRTEAFF. CDR3 bases: TGTGCCAGCATCGCCCCAGGGAAGCGGACTGAAGCTTTCTTT.

In this sample, this clone turned up a few times. J is TRBJ1-2 and V is TRBV6-4; D is undetermined. Germline V CDR1 and CDR2: MRHNA, SNTAGT. This CDR3 is built from 14 residues. Trimming removed 0 bases from V and 4 bases from J, with 9 bases in between. The CDR3 DNA reads TGTGCCAGCAGTGACTCGAGTCAGGTCTATGGCTACACCTTC. Its protein product is CASSDSSQVYGYTF.

The chain carries TRBV7-5 and TRBJ2-1; the D segment call TRBD1 is taken from the table without a DNA check. TRBV7-5 is a known pseudogene. This CDR3 region has 13 residues. The CDR3: CARSADRFNEQFF. The CDR3 nucleotides read TGTGCCAGAAGCGCCGACAGGTTCAATGAGCAGTTCTTC.

This clone showed up just once. The rearrangement joins TRBV7-6 to TRBJ2-3; TRBD1 matches 8 bases. The CDR3 covers 16 residues. Per the germline V gene, CDR1 is SGHVS and CDR2 is FNYEAQ. V shed 1 base, J shed 6 bases, and the junction held 9 bases outside the gene matches. The CDR3 coding sequence is TGTGCCAGCAGCTTAGGTGCAGGGGGCTTTACGGATACGCAGTATTTT. This codes for CASSLGAGGFTDTQYF.